These 16 T cell receptor beta chains came from one sample sequenced in a study of T cell repertoires in cytomegalovirus infection. TCRdb redid the calling of the reads with MiXCR, one entry per CDR3 protein. The table includes around 260,000 distinct CDR3 sequences, less than 9.5% detected once. The material sequenced was PBMCs. These receptors were collected from a human donor in good health (CMV status not recorded). Some clones in this sample may be carry-over from other donors' samples.

The rearrangement joins TRBV20-1 to TRBJ2-7; possibly TRBD1 for D (5 bases). The CDR3 sequence is 14 residues long. Germline V gives CDR1 DFQATT, CDR2 SNEGSKA (reference sequence). The germline V and J ends were trimmed by 0 bases and 1 base, with 10 bases remaining between them. The CDR3 sequence: CSARDPTGSYEQYF. CDR3 DNA: TGCAGTGCTAGAGATCCCACAGGTTCCTACGAGCAGTACTTC.

This clonotype appeared a single time. V gene TRBV2 combines with J gene TRBJ1-2; D gene unclear. CDR1 is SNHLY and CDR2 is FYNNEI in the germline V gene. The V and J ends lost 4 bases and 0 bases respectively, with 15 bases between them. The CDR3 spans 16 residues. The CDR3 loop is CASSVPPGRSNYGYTF. Written as DNA, the CDR3 is TGTGCCAGCAGTGTCCCCCCGGGCAGGTCTAACTATGGCTACACCTTC.

This clonotype came up many times. The V and J genes are TRBV7-9 and TRBJ2-5; a weak D match, TRBD2 (6 bases). Trimming pared 5 bases from V and 2 bases from J, leaving 18 bases between. The CDR3 runs to 16 residues. CDR1 is SEHNR and CDR2 is FQNEAQ in the germline V gene (reference sequence). The CDR3 region has the DNA TGTGCCAGCAGCCCAGCGGAGGGGACCACTCAAGAGACCCAGTACTTC. Its translation: CASSPAEGTTQETQYF.

In its sample, this clonotype was seen many times. The chain combines TRBV7-2 with TRBJ1-6; D is perhaps TRBD1 (6 bases). Germline CDR1 and CDR2: SGHTA and FQGNSA. This CDR3 contains 15 residues. The V end lost 1 base, the J end lost 7 bases, and 11 bases lay between the germline ends. The CDR3 nucleotides read TGTGCCAGCAGCTTAGTGGACAGACCCAATTCACCCCTCCACTTT. This sequence encodes CASSLVDRPNSPLHF.

The gene calls are TRBV28 and TRBJ1-5; D is uncertain. CDR1 MDHEN and CDR2 SYDVKM come from the germline V gene. V lost 7 bases and J lost 2, with 9 bases in between. CDR3 length equals 13 residues. The CDR3 reads CASKVGRNQPQHF. The CDR3, as DNA: TGTGCCAGCAAAGTAGGACGCAATCAGCCCCAGCATTTT.

This clonotype was seen repeatedly, ten times or more. V is TRBV28 and J is TRBJ1-6; the match to TRBD1 covers 7 bases. The CDR3 length is 15 residues. With V trimmed by 6 bases and J by 7 bases, 9 bases remained unmatched. Per germline, CDR1 MDHEN and CDR2 SYDVKM. The chain's CDR3 is CASRSPGQQNSPLHF. As DNA, the CDR3 is TGTGCCAGCAGATCTCCGGGACAGCAAAATTCACCCCTCCACTTT.

This clonotype has a count of ten or more. The chain links TRBV7-2 to TRBJ1-5; the D is unclear. V was cut by 7 bases and J by 1 base, with 11 bases left in between. The CDR3 is 14 amino acids. Germline CDR1 is SGHTA and CDR2 is FQGNSA. DNA of the CDR3: TGTGCCAGCAACCCCGGCTGGAGCAATCAGCCCCAGCATTTT. Encoded protein: CASNPGWSNQPQHF.

This clonotype was seen at least ten times. The chain recombines TRBV11-2 with TRBJ1-2; 8 positions agree with TRBD1. The V gene's germline CDR1 is SGHAT and CDR2 FQNNGV. CDR3 length: 17 amino acids. Trimming took 1 base from V and 5 from J; bases not matched to a gene: 12. CDR3 loop: CASSLGPQDREGYGYTF. In DNA, the CDR3 is TGTGCCAGCAGCTTAGGCCCTCAGGACAGGGAAGGATATGGCTACACCTTC.

Points on this clonotype: It may be a read error: a sequence one base away is much more abundant. The CDR3: CASSEPGSNQPQYF. The CDR3 coding sequence is TGCGCCAGCAGTGAGCCGGGGAGCAATCAGCCCCAGTATTTT. This chain connects TRBV10-2 to TRBJ1-5; the D gene is possibly TRBD2 (5 bases). The J call is uncertain, as TRBJ2-3 better fits the DNA end. Germline CDR1 reads WSHSY; CDR2 reads SAAADI. The CDR3 is 14 amino acids.

This clonotype was seen repeatedly, ten times or more. The V gene is TRBV7-2, the J gene TRBJ1-3; 7 bases match TRBD1. The CDR3 extends over 16 amino acids. Losses at the gene ends were 0 bases for V and 2 bases for J; bases not matched to a gene: 4. Germline values: CDR1 SGHTA, CDR2 FQGNSA. In DNA, the CDR3 is TGTGCCAGCAGCTTAGCAGGGCAGGGGGCTGGAAACACCATATATTTT. Protein product: CASSLAGQGAGNTIYF.

This clonotype appeared many times. This chain joins TRBV7-6 and TRBJ2-1; possibly TRBD1 for D (6 bases). Germline loops: CDR1 SGHVS, CDR2 FNYEAQ. V dropped 3 bases and J dropped 7 bases, with 7 bases sitting between them. The CDR3 is 12 amino acids. The CDR3: CASSFQGNEQFF. In nucleotides, the CDR3 is TGTGCCAGCAGCTTTCAGGGGAATGAGCAGTTCTTC. The full variable domain, its missing parts supplied by reference TRBV7-6 and TRBJ2-1, is GAGVSQSPRYKVTKRGQDVALRCDPISGHVSLYWYRQALGQGPEFLTYFNYEAQQDKSGLPNDRFSAERPEGSISTLTIQRTEQRDSAMYRCASSFQGNEQFFGPGTRLTVL.

This clonotype was detected a few times. The gene calls are TRBV19 and TRBJ2-1; 10 bases agree with TRBD1. The V and J ends lost 7 bases and 0 bases, in that order; junction bases with no gene match: 3. The CDR3 spans 15 residues. Germline loops: CDR1 LNHDA, CDR2 SQIVND (reference sequence). CDR3 in DNA: TGTGCCAGTACCTGGACAGGGGGCTCCTACAATGAGCAGTTCTTC. It is translated as CASTWTGGSYNEQFF.

This clonotype was observed a few times. An end of the junction differs from the germline gene, which may be a read error. The chain carries TRBV28 and TRBJ2-1, with D perhaps TRBD1 (6 bases). The CDR3 is made up of 11 amino acids. CDR1 is MDHEN and CDR2 is SYDVKM in the germline V gene. The CDR3 DNA reads as TGTGCCAGCAGTTCGACAGGCCACTCCGTCTTC. It codes for CASSSTGHSVF.

V usage is TRBV2 and J usage is TRBJ2-7; D unclear. The CDR3 is 15 residues long. The V end was cut by 3 bases, the J end by 1 base, with 13 bases between. Germline V gene sequence: CDR1 SNHLY, CDR2 FYNNEI. This chain's CDR3 is CASSDISWDSYEQYF. CDR3 coding DNA: TGTGCCAGCAGTGATATTAGCTGGGATTCCTACGAGCAGTACTTC.

This clonotype came up a few times. The chain combines TRBV29-1 with TRBJ2-2; 14 bases agree with TRBD2. The V gene end was trimmed by 6 bases and the J gene end by 10 bases; junction bases not matched to a gene: 4. Germline V lookup: CDR1 SQVTM, CDR2 ANQGSEA. The CDR3 is 13 residues long. In nucleotides, the CDR3 is TGCAGCGTGATGGGACTAGCGGGAGTGGAGCTGTTTTTT. Translation gives CSVMGLAGVELFF.

The sample holds many counts of this clonotype. Given the absence of the conserved phenylalanine or tryptophan at the CDR3 end, a read error is likely. It is unclear where the CDR3 begins or ends on the DNA, so no DNA is shown, and the CDR3 is as TCRdb lists it. V usage is TRBV20-1 and J usage is TRBJ1-2; the table names TRBD1, a call not compared with the DNA. The V gene's germline CDR1 is DFQATT and CDR2 SNEGSKA (reference sequence). The length of the CDR3 is 14 amino acids, counting both ends. The CDR3 protein is CSASEVGGRVPGKV.